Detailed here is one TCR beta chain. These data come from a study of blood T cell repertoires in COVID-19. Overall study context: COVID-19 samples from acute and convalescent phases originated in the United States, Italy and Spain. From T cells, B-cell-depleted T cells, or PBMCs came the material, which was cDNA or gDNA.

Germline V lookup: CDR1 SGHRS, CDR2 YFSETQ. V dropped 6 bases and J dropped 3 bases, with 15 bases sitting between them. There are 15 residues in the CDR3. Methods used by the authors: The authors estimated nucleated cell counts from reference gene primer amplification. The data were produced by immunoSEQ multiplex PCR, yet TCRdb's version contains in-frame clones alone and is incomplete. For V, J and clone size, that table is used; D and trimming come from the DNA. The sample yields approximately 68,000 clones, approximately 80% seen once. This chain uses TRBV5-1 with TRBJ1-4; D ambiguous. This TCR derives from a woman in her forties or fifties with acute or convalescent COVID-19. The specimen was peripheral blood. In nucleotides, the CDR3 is TGCGCCAGCACCCCGGACGGGGTAGCTAATGAAAAACTGTTTTTT. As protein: CASTPDGVANEKLFF.